A single sample gave rise to the 17 T cell receptor beta chains below, sequenced in a study of blood T cell repertoires in COVID-19. Clones were read by immunoSEQ multiplex PCR, and TCRdb kept only the in-frame ones, dropping some. The data hold about 240,000 clones, with just under 85% observed a single time. The material sequenced was peripheral blood. The receptors originated from a woman older than 75 with acute or convalescent COVID-19.

V is TRBV5-1 and J is TRBJ2-1; 11 bases align to TRBD2. Germline V gives CDR1 SGHRS, CDR2 YFSETQ. J lost 6 bases, V lost 3 bases, and 8 bases had no gene match. The CDR3 runs to 16 residues. As DNA, the CDR3 is TGCGCCAGCAGCTCCCAACTAGCGGGGGTTCTCAATGAGCAGTTCTTC. Encoded protein: CASSSQLAGVLNEQFF.

This clone was counted a few times. The chain links TRBV5-1 to TRBJ1-1; 8 bases match TRBD1. From germline, CDR1 is SGHRS and CDR2 YFSETQ. The CDR3 covers 15 residues. Trimming at V came to 4 bases and at J to 3 bases, leaving 8 bases not matched to a gene. The CDR3 sequence: CASSPVTGVHTEAFF. The CDR3 coding sequence is TGCGCCAGCAGCCCAGTGACAGGGGTACACACTGAAGCTTTCTTT.

The gene calls are TRBV11-2 and TRBJ1-2, with D perhaps matching TRBD1 (5 bases). Trimming shortened V by 0 bases and J by 8 bases, and 13 bases separated the two germline ends. CDR1 is SGHAT and CDR2 is FQNNGV in the germline V gene. The CDR3 is 14 amino acids. The CDR3 region is CASSLDRGEGGYTF. The DNA of the CDR3 is TGTGCCAGCAGCTTAGATCGGGGGGAGGGAGGCTACACCTTC.

This clone occurred a few times. The V call is TRBV7-9, the J call TRBJ2-2, with TRBD1 matching over 9 bases. The germline gives CDR1 SEHNR, CDR2 FQNEAQ (reference sequence). Trimming took 4 bases from V and 3 from J; bases not matched to a gene: 6. The CDR3 has 16 residues. The CDR3 protein is CASSSQGARDTGELFF. The CDR3 DNA is TGTGCCAGCAGCTCACAGGGGGCGAGGGACACCGGGGAGCTGTTTTTT.

This clone has a handful of counts. This chain connects TRBV3-1 (or the pseudogene TRBV3-2) to TRBJ1-6, with a weak D call TRBD1 (5 bases). Trimming pared 5 bases from V and 7 bases from J, leaving 15 bases between. This CDR3 comprises 15 residues. Germline CDR1 and CDR2: LGHDT and YNNKEL (reference sequence). The CDR3 loop reads CASSVGGAKNSPLHF. The DNA of the CDR3 is TGTGCCAGCAGCGTTGGTGGGGCTAAGAATTCACCCCTCCACTTT.

The gene calls are TRBV5-8 and TRBJ1-1; D is ambiguous. The CDR3 is 16 residues long. The germline V gene encodes CDR1 SGHTS and CDR2 YDEGEE. V lost 4 bases to trimming and J lost 0 bases, with 16 bases between them. The CDR3 nucleotides are TGTGCCAGCAGCCAGCGACCTCCACTCATGAACACTGAAGCTTTCTTT. Amino acids: CASSQRPPLMNTEAFF.

V gene TRBV5-1 combines with J gene TRBJ2-7; TRBD2 matches at 7 bases. The CDR3 covers 14 residues. Germline assignment: CDR1 SGHRS and CDR2 YFSETQ. The V and J ends lost 1 base and 2 bases, in that order; junction bases with no gene match: 3. CDR3 DNA sequence: TGCGCCAGCAGCTTGATCGGGGGGACCTACGAGCAGTACTTC. This encodes CASSLIGGTYEQYF.

CDR3 sequence: CASSQAGLETQYF. The CDR3 DNA reads TGCGCCAGCAGCCAAGCAGGGCTGGAGACCCAGTACTTC. The chain employs TRBV4-1 and TRBJ2-5; the D gene is possibly TRBD1 (5 bases). Germline V gene data show CDR1 as MGHRA and CDR2 as YSYEKL. The V end lost 1 base, the J end lost 5 bases, and 8 bases lay between the germline ends. The CDR3 contains 13 residues.

The chain employs TRBV5-6 and TRBJ1-6; D remains unclear. CDR3 length equals 15 residues. The V end lost 0 bases, the J end lost 7 bases, and 11 bases lay between the germline ends. Germline-derived CDR1 and CDR2 are SGHDT and YYEEEE. CDR3 DNA sequence: TGTGCCAGCAGCTTGGTGAAACAGAAGAATTCACCCCTCCACTTT. It yields the protein CASSLVKQKNSPLHF.

V usage is TRBV19 and J usage is TRBJ1-3; 8 bases line up with TRBD1. With V trimmed by 8 bases and J by 5 bases, 5 bases remained unmatched. The CDR3 covers 13 residues. CDR1 and CDR2 from the germline V gene are LNHDA and SQIVND (reference sequence). The CDR3 loop reads CASGGQERNTIYF. The DNA for the CDR3 is TGTGCCAGTGGGGGACAGGAGAGAAACACCATATATTTT.

J is TRBJ2-5 and V is TRBV5-1; 9 nucleotides match TRBD2. The CDR3 extends over 14 amino acids. With V trimmed by 7 bases and J by 3 bases, 7 bases remained unmatched. CDR1 SGHRS and CDR2 YFSETQ come from the germline V gene. In DNA form, the CDR3 reads TGCGCCAGCTCCCGCGGGGGGGCGAAAGAGACCCAGTACTTC. Amino acids: CASSRGGAKETQYF. Drawing the rest from reference TRBV5-1 and TRBJ2-5, the complete variable domain is KAGVTQTPRYLIKTRGQQVTLSCSPISGHRSVSWYQQTPGQGLQFLFEYFSETQRNKGNFPGRFSGRQFSNSRSEMNVSTLELGDSALYLCASSRGGAKETQYFGPGTRLLVL.

V usage is TRBV1 and J usage is TRBJ2-1; the DNA was not compared with TRBD2, the D call given in the table. TRBV1 is tagged as a pseudogene. The length of the CDR3 is 19 residues. The CDR3 spells CTSSQSRRYLFGSYNEQFF. The CDR3 bases are TGCACCAGCAGCCAATCAAGGCGGTATTTGTTTGGCTCCTACAATGAGCAGTTCTTC.

The chain uses TRBV5-6 and TRBJ1-2, with TRBD1 matching 12 bases. Trimming removed 5 bases from V and 4 bases from J; junction bases left unmatched: 6. Germline CDR1 SGHDT, CDR2 YYEEEE. CDR3 length equals 15 residues. The CDR3 DNA reads as TGTGCCAGCAGACTCGGGACAGGGGGCTTCTATGGCTACACCTTC. This sequence encodes CASRLGTGGFYGYTF.

The chain combines TRBV27 with TRBJ1-4; a possible D gene is TRBD1 (5 bases). The V end was cut by 5 bases, the J end by 3 bases, with 13 bases between. Germline V lookup: CDR1 MNHEY, CDR2 SMNVEV (reference sequence). The CDR3 length is 15 residues. The DNA for the CDR3 is TGTGCCAGCAGTCCCTCGGGACTTCCTAATGAAAAACTGTTTTTT. Residues: CASSPSGLPNEKLFF.

This clone was observed a single time. The chain uses TRBV12-2 and TRBJ2-7; no DNA check was done on the table's D call, TRBD1. TRBV12-2 corresponds to a pseudogene. This CDR3 comprises 15 residues. CDR3 in amino acids: CASRLAGQEVNEQYF. Here the CDR3 DNA reads TGTGCAAGTCGCTTAGCGGGACAGGAGGTAAACGAGCAGTACTTC.

This clone showed up just once. The J gene is TRBJ1-2, the V gene TRBV2, with 7 bases matching TRBD1. The CDR3 totals 13 residues. J lost 5 bases, V lost 4 bases, and 4 bases had no gene match. In germline, CDR1 is SNHLY, CDR2 FYNNEI. CDR3 bases: TGTGCCAGCAGTGGACAGGGCATGTATGGCTACACCTTC. Amino acid sequence: CASSGQGMYGYTF.

The chain combines TRBV30 with TRBJ1-1; D not certain. Germline V lookup: CDR1 GTSNPN, CDR2 SVGIG (reference sequence). V shed 3 bases and J shed 4 bases, with 15 bases lying between them. This CDR3 has 14 amino acids. The CDR3 is CAWRGHGVGTEAFF. DNA of the CDR3: TGTGCCTGGAGAGGGCACGGGGTGGGCACTGAAGCTTTCTTT.